These 5 T cell receptor beta chains originate from one sample sequenced in a study of graft-versus-host responses after intestinal transplantation. Here immunoSEQ multiplex PCR was the method, and the copy in TCRdb shows in-frame clones only, minus some. The table lists about 120,000 clones, about 95% of them singletons. No antigen has been assigned to these receptors. Sequenced here: unstimulated CD8+ T cells sorted from spleen or lymph node cells, sampled before intestinal transplant. The receptors were sampled from a human donor who received an intestinal transplant.

CDR3 region: CASSDGTGYNEQFF. The CDR3 DNA follows: TGTGCCAGCAGCGACGGGACAGGCTACAATGAGCAGTTCTTC. This chain connects TRBV5-6 to TRBJ2-1, with 8 bases matching TRBD1. This CDR3 is built from 14 residues. The V gene's germline CDR1 is SGHDT and CDR2 YYEEEE. The V segment lost 4 bases and the J segment 3 bases; nucleotides outside the gene matches: 3.

For the CDR3, the DNA is TGTGCCATCAGTACTGGTCTTAACTATGGCTACACCTTC. This encodes CAISTGLNYGYTF. The rearrangement links TRBV10-3 to TRBJ1-2; D is uncertain. The CDR3 runs 13 residues. Germline V gives CDR1 ENHRY, CDR2 SYGVKD. The germline V and J ends were trimmed by 5 bases and 1 base, with 8 bases remaining between them.

This chain links TRBV4-3 with TRBJ2-7; D possibly matches TRBD1 or TRBD2 (5 bases each). Germline CDR1 reads LGHNA; CDR2 reads YSLEER. This CDR3 spans 13 amino acids. V lost 0 bases and J lost 6, with 9 bases in between. The CDR3 nucleotides read TGCGCCAGCAGCCAAGATCCGGGGCGCGAGCAGTACTTC. Amino acids: CASSQDPGREQYF.

The CDR3, as DNA: TGTGCCAGCAGTGCGGTTGGGACACTACAAGAGACCCAGTACTTC. This codes for CASSAVGTLQETQYF. This chain links TRBV25-1 with TRBJ2-5, with D possibly matching TRBD1 (6 bases). Germline CDR1 MGHDK, CDR2 SYGVNS. V gave up 4 bases and J gave up 2 bases, with 14 bases separating them. The CDR3 has 15 amino acids.

The V and J genes are TRBV21-1 and TRBJ2-3; the table's D call, TRBD1, has no DNA check behind it. TRBV21-1 is a pseudogene locus. This CDR3 is built from 14 residues. This CDR3 reads CASSNGSTEITQYF. CDR3 DNA sequence: TGTGCCAGCAGCAACGGTTCCACAGAGATTACGCAGTATTTT.